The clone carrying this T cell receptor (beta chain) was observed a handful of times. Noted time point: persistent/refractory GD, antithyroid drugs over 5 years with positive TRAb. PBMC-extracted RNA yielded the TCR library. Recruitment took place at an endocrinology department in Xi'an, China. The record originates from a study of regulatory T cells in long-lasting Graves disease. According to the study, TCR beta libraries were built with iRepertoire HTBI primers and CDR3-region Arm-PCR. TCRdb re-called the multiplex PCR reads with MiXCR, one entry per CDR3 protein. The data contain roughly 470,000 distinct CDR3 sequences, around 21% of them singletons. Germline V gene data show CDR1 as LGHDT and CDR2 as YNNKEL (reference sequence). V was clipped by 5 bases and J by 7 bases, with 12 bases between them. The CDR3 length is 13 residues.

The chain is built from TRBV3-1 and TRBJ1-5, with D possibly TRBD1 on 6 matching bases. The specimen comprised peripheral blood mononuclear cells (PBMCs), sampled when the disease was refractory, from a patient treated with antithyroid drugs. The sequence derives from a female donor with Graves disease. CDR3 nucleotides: TGTGCCAGCAGCGCGGGGGCGGGACAGCCCCAGCATTTT. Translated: CASSAGAGQPQHF.